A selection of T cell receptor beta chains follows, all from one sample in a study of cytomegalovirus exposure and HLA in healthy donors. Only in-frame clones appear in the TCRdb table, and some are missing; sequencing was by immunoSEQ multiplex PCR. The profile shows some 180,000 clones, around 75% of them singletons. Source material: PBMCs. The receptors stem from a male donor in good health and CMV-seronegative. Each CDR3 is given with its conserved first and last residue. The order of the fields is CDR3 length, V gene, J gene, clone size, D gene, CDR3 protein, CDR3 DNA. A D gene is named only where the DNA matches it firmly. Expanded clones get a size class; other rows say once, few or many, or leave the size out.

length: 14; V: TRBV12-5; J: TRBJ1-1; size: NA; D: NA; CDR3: CASGFGTRNTEAFF; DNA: TGTGCTAGTGGTTTCGGGACAAGGAACACTGAGGCTTTCTTT
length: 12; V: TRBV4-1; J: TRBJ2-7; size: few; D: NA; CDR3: CASSHDSYEQYF; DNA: TGCGCCAGCAGCCACGATTCCTACGAGCAGTACTTC
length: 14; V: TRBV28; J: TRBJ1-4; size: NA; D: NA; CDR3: CASRYRETNEKLFF; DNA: TGTGCCAGCAGGTACAGGGAAACTAATGAAAAACTGTTTTTT
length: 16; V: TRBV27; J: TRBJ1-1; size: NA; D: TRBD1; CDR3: CASSLSVDREYTEAFF; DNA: TGTGCCAGCAGTTTATCGGTGGACAGGGAGTACACTGAAGCTTTCTTT
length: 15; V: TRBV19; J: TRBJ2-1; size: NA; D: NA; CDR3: CASSYSDNGYNEQFF; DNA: TGTGCCAGTAGCTATTCGGACAACGGGTACAATGAGCAGTTCTTC
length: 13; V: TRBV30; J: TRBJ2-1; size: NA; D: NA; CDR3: CAWSSGIYNEQFF; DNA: TGTGCCTGGAGTTCCGGGATATACAATGAGCAGTTCTTC
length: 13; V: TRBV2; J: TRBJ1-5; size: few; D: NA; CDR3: CASSADRYQPQHF; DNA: TGTGCCAGCAGTGCCGACAGATATCAGCCCCAGCATTTT
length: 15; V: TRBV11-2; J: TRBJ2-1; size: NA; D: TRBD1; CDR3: CASSPTTGSYNEQFF; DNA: TGTGCCAGCAGCCCTACGACAGGGTCCTACAATGAGCAGTTCTTC
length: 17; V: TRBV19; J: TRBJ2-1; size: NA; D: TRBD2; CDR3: CASSIVGLAGGSIGQFF; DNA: TGTGCCAGTAGTATAGTAGGGCTAGCGGGAGGCAGTATAGGGCAGTTCTTC
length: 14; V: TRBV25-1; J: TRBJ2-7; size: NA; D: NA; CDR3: CASSEYSGPYEQYF; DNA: TGTGCCAGCAGTGAATATAGTGGTCCCTACGAGCAGTACTTC
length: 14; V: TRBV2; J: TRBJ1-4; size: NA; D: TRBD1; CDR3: CASSVRQGNEKLFF; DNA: TGTGCCAGCAGTGTCCGACAGGGTAATGAAAAACTGTTTTTT
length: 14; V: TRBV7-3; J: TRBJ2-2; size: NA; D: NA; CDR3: CASRPEASTGELFF; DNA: TGTGCCAGCAGGCCTGAGGCTAGTACCGGGGAGCTGTTTTTT
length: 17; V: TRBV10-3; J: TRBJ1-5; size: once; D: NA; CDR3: CAISESGDSGGNQPQHF; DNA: TGTGCCATCAGTGAGTCGGGGGACTCAGGAGGGAATCAGCCCCAGCATTTT
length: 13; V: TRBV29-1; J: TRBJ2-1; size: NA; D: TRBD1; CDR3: CSGGQGILREQFF; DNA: TGCAGCGGAGGACAGGGGATACTTCGCGAGCAGTTCTTC